This T cell receptor (beta chain) was recovered during a study of OX40 agonist ivuxolimab in advanced cancers. Overall study context: Ivuxolimab, an antibody that agonizes OX40 (CD134), was administered to the patients. The mean age was approximately 60 years, ranging from about 20 to 79, with 80% to 85% of participants male. Three patients showed partial responses: one hepatocellular carcinoma and two cutaneous melanoma cases. General observations from the study: Near-lowest levels of clonal expansion characterized partial responders at 0.1-3.0 mg/kg.

Trimming left V 1 base short and J 2 bases short, with 7 bases between. Germline CDR1 reads SGHRS; CDR2 reads YFSETQ. The CDR3 is made up of 13 amino acids. To note about this clone: Its antigen is unidentified. Other nucleotide sequences from this sample produce the same CDR3.

This table comes from immunoSEQ multiplex PCR, and its TCRdb copy is limited to in-frame clones, with some not included. Counted here are some 64,000 clones, about 89% occurring once; the ten biggest clones make up roughly 5.1%. Sequencing used CD4+ or CD8+ T cells sorted from blood, obtained in a trial of the OX40 agonist ivuxolimab. The origin of this receptor is an adult with an advanced solid tumor such as melanoma, head and neck, liver or kidney cancer. The V and J genes are TRBV5-1 and TRBJ2-7; D gene uncertain. CDR3 sequence reads: CASSLPGPYEQYF. CDR3 nucleotide sequence: TGCGCCAGCAGCTTGCCAGGCCCCTACGAGCAGTACTTC.